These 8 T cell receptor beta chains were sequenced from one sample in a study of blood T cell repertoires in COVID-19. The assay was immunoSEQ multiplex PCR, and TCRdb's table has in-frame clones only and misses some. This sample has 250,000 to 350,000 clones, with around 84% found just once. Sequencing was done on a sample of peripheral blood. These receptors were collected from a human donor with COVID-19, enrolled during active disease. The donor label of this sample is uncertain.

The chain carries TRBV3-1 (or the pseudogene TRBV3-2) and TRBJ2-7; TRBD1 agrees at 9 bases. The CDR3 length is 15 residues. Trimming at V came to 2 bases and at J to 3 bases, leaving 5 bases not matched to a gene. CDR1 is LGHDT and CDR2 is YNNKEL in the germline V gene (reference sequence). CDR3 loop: CASSQLPDRGYEQYF. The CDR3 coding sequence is TGTGCCAGCAGCCAACTTCCGGACAGGGGCTACGAGCAGTACTTC.

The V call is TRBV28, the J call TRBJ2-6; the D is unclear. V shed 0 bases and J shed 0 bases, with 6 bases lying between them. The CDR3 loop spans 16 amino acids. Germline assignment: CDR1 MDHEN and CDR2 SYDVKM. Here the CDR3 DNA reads TGTGCCAGCAGTTTATGGTCCAGCTCTGGGGCCAACGTCCTGACTTTC. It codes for CASSLWSSSGANVLTF.

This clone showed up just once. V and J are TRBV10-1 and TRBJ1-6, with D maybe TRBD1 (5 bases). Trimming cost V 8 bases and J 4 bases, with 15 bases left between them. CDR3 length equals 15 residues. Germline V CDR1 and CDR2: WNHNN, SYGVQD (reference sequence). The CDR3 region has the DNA TGCGCCAGCCATCGGACGGCAGGGTATAATTCACCCCTCCACTTT. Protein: CASHRTAGYNSPLHF.

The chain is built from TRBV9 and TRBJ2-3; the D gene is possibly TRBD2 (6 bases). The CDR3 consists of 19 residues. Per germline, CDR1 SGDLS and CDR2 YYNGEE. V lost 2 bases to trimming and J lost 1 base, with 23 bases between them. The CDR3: CASSVTHSEGRSRTDTQYF. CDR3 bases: TGTGCCAGCAGCGTGACACATTCGGAGGGCCGGTCCCGCACAGATACGCAGTATTTT.

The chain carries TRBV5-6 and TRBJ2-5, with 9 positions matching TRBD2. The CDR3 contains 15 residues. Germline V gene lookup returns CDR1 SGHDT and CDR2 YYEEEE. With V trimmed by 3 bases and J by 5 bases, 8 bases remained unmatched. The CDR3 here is CASSSGGAGGETQYF. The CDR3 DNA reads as TGTGCCAGCAGCTCAGGCGGCGCGGGGGGGGAGACCCAGTACTTC.

The DNA of the CDR3 is TGTGCCAGTAGTAGGTCGGGAGAGGGGACAGATACGCAGTATTTT. It is translated as CASSRSGEGTDTQYF. The V and J genes are TRBV19 and TRBJ2-3; D is perhaps TRBD2 (6 bases). The V end lost 4 bases, the J end lost 3 bases, and 14 bases lay between the germline ends. The CDR3 has 15 amino acids. Germline CDR1 LNHDA, CDR2 SQIVND (reference sequence).

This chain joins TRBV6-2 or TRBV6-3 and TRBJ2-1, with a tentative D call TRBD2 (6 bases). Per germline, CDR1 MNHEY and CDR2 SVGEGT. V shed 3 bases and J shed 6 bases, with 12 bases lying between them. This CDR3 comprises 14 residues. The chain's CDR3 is CASSYTGDVNEQFF. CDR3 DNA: TGTGCCAGCAGTTATACGGGAGATGTCAATGAGCAGTTCTTC.

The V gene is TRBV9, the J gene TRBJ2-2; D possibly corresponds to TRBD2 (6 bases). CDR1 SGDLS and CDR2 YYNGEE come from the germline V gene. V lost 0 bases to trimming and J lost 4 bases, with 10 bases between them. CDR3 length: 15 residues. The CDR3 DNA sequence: TGTGCCAGCAGCGTAGTCCCCGGGGGCACCGGGGAGCTGTTTTTT. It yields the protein CASSVVPGGTGELFF.